This T cell receptor beta chain was recorded in a study of blood T cell repertoires in COVID-19 (dated by TCRdb to about 2020). In the study overall: Samples covering the acute and convalescent phases of COVID-19 were provided by collaborators in the United States, Italy and Spain. The material from the prospective study consisted of cDNA or gDNA derived from T cells, B-cell-depleted T cells, or PBMCs. The dataset comprised deeply sampled blood TCRbeta repertoires from subjects exposed to, actively infected with, or recovered from COVID-19. The repertoires were made available in a free public database intended to serve as a resource for research on the immune response to SARS-CoV-2. Samples were obtained from the ongoing ImmuneRACE study (first 160 participants) and from 950 to 1,500 subjects provided by 6 global collaborators. The sample metadata nearly always contained a de-identified subject ID, COVID-19 status, age in years and sex. Where available, HLA class I and class II types were taken from metadata supplied by the sample provider and were not determined by assay-based typing.

Overall study results and their limits: The amount of clinical and demographic metadata varied by source and participant and was provided uncurated.

TCRbeta CDR3 regions were amplified from genomic DNA by means of the immunoSEQ Assay, a bias-controlled multiplex PCR. Turning to the authors' computational methods: Within the assay, amplification of reference gene primers was used to estimate how many nucleated cells each sample contained. Sequence reads were collapsed and filtered to measure the absolute abundance of every unique TCRbeta CDR3 rearrangement. For each sample, productive Simpson clonality was calculated by taking the square root of Simpson's diversity index across productive rearrangements. TCRdb carries this immuneACCESS record with in-frame sequences only. Its versions omit some clonotypes, under half of them owing to an unresolved V gene in the studies checked, with the rest unexplained. V, J and clone size derive from that table, while D and trimming were established from the DNA sequence. This sample has 200,000 to 250,000 clones in its table, and 86% of those were observed once. The ten largest clones take up roughly 5.8% of the sample.

Taken from cysteine to phenylalanine, the CDR3 has 18 residues. This entry keeps only the CDR3 DNA: 54 bases, framed from base 1. Trimming removed 6 bases from V and 6 bases from J; the gene matches leave 16 bases unexplained. The germline V gene specifies ENHRY as CDR1 and SYGVKD as CDR2. For this clone: The antigen it binds to is not known. Base qualities are missing; no much larger clone stands one base away.

Whole blood was collected in K2EDTA tubes by collaborating institutions according to the institutions' own protocols. For TCRbeta analysis, collaborators shipped samples as frozen whole blood, isolated PBMCs, or DNA extracted from either of those sample types. This TCR was recovered from a man between 60 and 70 years old with acute or convalescent COVID-19. The rearranged segments are TRBV10-3 and TRBJ2-1, and 11 junctional nucleotides match TRBD2. The sequenced sample consisted of peripheral blood. The bases are TGTGCCATCAGACCTGACACCACGGGACTAGCGGAAACCAATGAGCAGTTCTTC. Translated, it reads CAIRPDTTGLAETNEQFF.